The entry below gives a single T cell receptor beta chain sequence along with its context. Its antigen is not known. This entry belongs to a study of cytomegalovirus exposure and HLA in healthy donors. The study, taken as a whole, reports: Being productive about 87% or about 30% of the time was typical of most TCR beta V segments in an earlier analysis. Only CMV serostatus was available as immune exposure information.

This CDR3 is built from 19 residues. Germline assignment: CDR1 PRHDT and CDR2 FYEKMQ (reference sequence). Trimming took 5 bases from V and 0 from J; bases not matched to a gene: 7. PCR involved 60 Vbeta and 13 Jbeta primers. The repertoire was sequenced with immunoSEQ multiplex PCR; TCRdb's copy has only in-frame clones and lacks some. Here the sample spans some 140,000 clones, around 80% being singletons. The source of this sequence is a middle-aged woman in good health and CMV-seropositive. Source material: PBMCs. This chain connects TRBV13 to TRBJ2-2; 15 bases are shared with TRBD2. The CDR3 loop is CASSRTSGRVDSNTGELFF. The CDR3 DNA reads as TGTGCCAGCAGCCGGACTAGCGGGAGGGTTGATTCGAACACCGGGGAGCTGTTTTTT.